These 17 T cell receptor beta chains were all obtained from the same sample, sequenced in a study of T cell responses to AZD1222 COVID-19 vaccine. Sequenced by immunoSEQ multiplex PCR; TCRdb stores in-frame clones only, minus some. The table has under 150,000 clones, 90% seen once; the top ten hold roughly 7%. The sample here was peripheral blood, taken on day 0 of AZD1222 vaccination. The receptors originated from an adult in good health.

The chain recombines TRBV5-4 with TRBJ2-7; a possible D gene is TRBD2 (5 bases). From germline, CDR1 is SGHNT and CDR2 YYREEE (reference sequence). Trimming removed 5 bases at V and 4 bases at J, with 13 bases between. This CDR3 has 13 amino acids. The DNA of the CDR3 is TGTGCCAGCAGTAAGGGAGATTATTACGAGCAGTACTTC. Its protein is CASSKGDYYEQYF.

The chain carries TRBV28 and TRBJ1-1; 7 nucleotides align to TRBD1. With 3 bases clipped from V and 4 bases from J, the junction kept 8 bases outside the gene matches. CDR1 MDHEN and CDR2 SYDVKM come from the germline V gene. The CDR3 consists of 15 residues. This chain's CDR3 is CASSLPGGRGTEAFF. The CDR3 nucleotides read TGTGCCAGCAGTTTGCCAGGGGGAAGAGGCACTGAAGCTTTCTTT.

The CDR3 DNA reads TGTGCCACCAGTGATTTTCGACAGGGCAGGGGGGAGCTGTTTTTT. It specifies CATSDFRQGRGELFF. The rearrangement uses TRBV24-1 and TRBJ2-2; 7 positions match TRBD1. V lost 1 base to trimming and J lost 8 bases; unmatched junction nucleotides: 6. CDR3 length: 15 amino acids. The germline V gene has CDR1 KGHDR and CDR2 SFDVKD.

This clone was found once. The chain carries TRBV7-3 and TRBJ2-6; 7 bases align to TRBD1. The CDR3 sequence is 16 residues long. The junction had 6 bases not matched to a gene; V was cut back by 5 bases and J by 2 bases. Germline V gene data show CDR1 as SGHTA and CDR2 as FQGTGA. Here the CDR3 reads CASSPTGNTGANVLTF. In nucleotides, the CDR3 is TGTGCCAGCAGCCCGACAGGGAATACTGGGGCCAACGTCCTGACTTTC.

The V gene is TRBV19, the J gene TRBJ2-1; 8 bases align to TRBD2. The CDR3 is 16 amino acids. The ends lost 6 bases at V and 9 bases at J; junction bases unmatched: 16. In germline, CDR1 is LNHDA, CDR2 SQIVND (reference sequence). The CDR3 region has the DNA TGTGCCAGTAGCCTACCGGGGGGGCGGGAGCGAGGTGAGCAGTTCTTC. Encoded protein: CASSLPGGRERGEQFF.

The V call is TRBV28, the J call TRBJ2-7; 10 bases agree with TRBD1. The CDR3 is 14 amino acids. CDR1 is MDHEN and CDR2 is SYDVKM in the germline V gene. With 6 bases clipped from V and 4 bases from J, the junction kept 6 bases outside the gene matches. CDR3 amino acids: CASRTGTGDYEQYF. The CDR3 DNA is TGTGCCAGCAGAACCGGGACAGGGGATTACGAGCAGTACTTC. Looking up the rest from reference TRBV28 and TRBJ2-7 gives the full variable domain: DVKVTQSSRYLVKRTGEKVFLECVQDMDHENMFWYRQDPGLGLRLIYFSYDVKMKEKGDIPEGYSVSREKKERFSLILESASTNQTSMYLCASRTGTGDYEQYFGPGTRLTVT.

The chain uses TRBV6-2 or TRBV6-3 and TRBJ2-1; TRBD2 might be the D (6 bases). The CDR3 has 15 amino acids. Germline values: CDR1 MNHEY, CDR2 SVGEGT. V was trimmed by 0 bases and J by 10 bases, leaving 16 bases between them. CDR3 DNA sequence: TGTGCCAGCAGTTACTCCGGGACTCCTCCGCCAGAGCAGTTCTTC. Protein: CASSYSGTPPPEQFF.

The chain joins TRBV7-9 to TRBJ2-7; D ambiguous. The length of the CDR3 is 11 residues. The germline CDR1 and CDR2 sequences are SEHNR and FQNEAQ (reference sequence). V was clipped by 5 bases and J by 5 bases, with 7 bases between them. The CDR3 DNA reads as TGTGCCAGCAGCGGACCGGACGAGCAGTACTTC. It codes for CASSGPDEQYF.

The gene calls are TRBV11-2 and TRBJ1-6; D gene uncertain. Germline V gene data show CDR1 as SGHAT and CDR2 as FQNNGV. V lost 0 bases and J lost 0, with 18 bases in between. The CDR3 is 20 amino acids. The CDR3 region is CASSLDRRPVESSYNSPLHF. CDR3 coding DNA: TGTGCCAGCAGCTTAGATCGTCGGCCAGTCGAGAGCTCCTATAATTCACCCCTCCACTTT.

The chain recombines TRBV30 with TRBJ2-1; TRBD2 matches at 10 bases. The CDR3 is made up of 16 amino acids. Germline-derived CDR1 and CDR2 are GTSNPN and SVGIG (reference sequence). After removal of 0 bases from V and 6 bases from J, the junction contained 8 bases not matched to a gene. CDR3: CAWSVPSGGWGNEQFF. The CDR3 nucleotides read TGTGCCTGGAGTGTACCTAGCGGGGGATGGGGCAATGAGCAGTTCTTC.

V gene TRBV27 combines with J gene TRBJ1-1, with TRBD1 as a possible D gene (5 bases). Germline V lookup: CDR1 MNHEY, CDR2 SMNVEV (reference sequence). V dropped 4 bases and J dropped 8 bases, with 14 bases sitting between them. This CDR3 contains 13 residues. The chain's CDR3 is CASSSFDRIEAFF. The CDR3 region has the DNA TGTGCCAGCAGTTCCTTCGACAGAATAGAAGCTTTCTTT.

The chain links TRBV28 to TRBJ1-2, with TRBD1 matching 10 bases. Germline V CDR1 and CDR2: MDHEN, SYDVKM. The CDR3 runs to 14 residues. V was pared by 6 bases and J by 8 bases, with 9 bases of the junction left unmatched. CDR3 bases: TGTGCCAGCAGAACGGGACAGGGGACGGGAGGCTACACCTTC. It is translated as CASRTGQGTGGYTF.

The V gene is TRBV29-1, the J gene TRBJ2-5, with unresolved D. Germline CDR1 is SQVTM and CDR2 is ANQGSEA. The CDR3 extends over 11 amino acids. Trimming stripped 3 bases from V and 5 bases from J, with 7 bases between. The CDR3 region is CSVDMVETQYF. CDR3 in DNA: TGCAGCGTTGATATGGTTGAGACCCAGTACTTC.

V gene TRBV28 combines with J gene TRBJ1-2, with D perhaps TRBD1 (5 bases). V lost 5 bases and J 4 bases, leaving 8 bases between the germline ends. The CDR3 is 12 amino acids. Looked up from germline, CDR1 is MDHEN and CDR2 is SYDVKM. The CDR3 reads CASSQDSYGYTF. CDR3 nucleotide sequence: TGTGCCAGCAGTCAAGACAGCTATGGCTACACCTTC.

V gene TRBV14 combines with J gene TRBJ1-1, with TRBD1 matching over 12 bases. The CDR3 totals 17 residues. The junction had 9 bases not matched to a gene; V was cut back by 3 bases and J by 4 bases. Per germline, CDR1 SGHDN and CDR2 FVKESK. CDR3 amino acids: CASSHGTGGYMGTEAFF. The CDR3 DNA reads as TGTGCCAGCAGCCACGGGACAGGGGGCTATATGGGCACTGAAGCTTTCTTT.

The chain links TRBV29-1 to TRBJ2-7; weak D call: TRBD2 (6 bases). Germline assignment: CDR1 SQVTM and CDR2 ANQGSEA. This CDR3 has 16 residues. With 0 bases removed from V and 4 bases from J, the gap between germline ends came to 19 bases. In nucleotides, the CDR3 is TGCAGCGTTGAAGATGCGGGGCCCGCCGGTGGGTACGAGCAGTACTTC. This gives the protein CSVEDAGPAGGYEQYF.

The chain carries TRBV6-5 and TRBJ2-7; a possible D gene is TRBD2 (6 bases). The CDR3 is 13 amino acids. Trimming removed 6 bases from V and 6 bases from J, with 15 bases in between. Germline V gene data show CDR1 as MNHEY and CDR2 as SVGAGI. CDR3 nucleotides: TGTGCCAGCAGGCGCCCCTCGACTAGCGAGCAGTACTTC. Amino acid sequence: CASRRPSTSEQYF.